Below are 20 T cell receptor beta chains sequenced from a single sample in a study of cytomegalovirus exposure and HLA in healthy donors. The repertoire was sequenced with immunoSEQ multiplex PCR; TCRdb's copy has only in-frame clones and lacks some. The table has about 120,000 clones, around 90% seen once. Input material: PBMCs. These TCRs come from a woman between 18 and 29 years old in good health and CMV-seronegative.

This chain connects TRBV11-2 to TRBJ2-5; 7 bases are shared with TRBD1. The CDR3 has 16 amino acids. Germline V gene data show CDR1 as SGHAT and CDR2 as FQNNGV. J gave up 5 bases and V 4 bases, and 13 bases lay outside the gene matches. Here the CDR3 DNA reads TGTGCCAGCAGCTCCACGGGACAGCCTAGGGGCGAGACCCAGTACTTC. This gives the protein CASSSTGQPRGETQYF.

V and J are TRBV13 and TRBJ2-2, with D perhaps matching TRBD1 (6 bases). The CDR3 sequence is 16 residues long. Germline-derived CDR1 and CDR2 are PRHDT and FYEKMQ (reference sequence). V was trimmed by 5 bases and J by 3 bases, leaving 16 bases between them. This chain's CDR3 is CASSTQDRFYTGELFF. Here the CDR3 DNA reads TGTGCCAGCAGCACTCAAGACAGGTTCTACACCGGGGAGCTGTTTTTT.

The chain links TRBV6-5 to TRBJ2-5; no reliable D call. Trimming left V 0 bases short and J 4 bases short, with 3 bases between. CDR3 length equals 12 residues. CDR1 and CDR2 (germline): MNHEY, SVGAGI. CDR3 DNA sequence: TGTGCCAGCAGTTACTCCCGAGAGACCCAGTACTTC. It codes for CASSYSRETQYF.

The gene calls are TRBV2 and TRBJ2-2; TRBD2 matches 14 bases. Germline V gives CDR1 SNHLY, CDR2 FYNNEI. This CDR3 is built from 15 residues. V was clipped by 6 bases and J by 7 bases; unmatched bases: 4. In nucleotides, the CDR3 is TGTGCCAGCAGCCGGACTAGCGGGGGGCACGGGGAGCTGTTTTTT. Protein product: CASSRTSGGHGELFF.

This clone occurred a few times. This chain joins TRBV6-6 and TRBJ2-7; TRBD2 agrees at 7 bases. Trimming removed 6 bases from V and 6 bases from J; junction bases left unmatched: 5. There are 12 residues in the CDR3. Germline loops: CDR1 MNHNY, CDR2 SVGAGI (reference sequence). The CDR3 DNA is TGTGCCAGCAGCCCAGGACTAGTCGAGCAGTACTTC. It specifies CASSPGLVEQYF.

CDR3 sequence (DNA): TGTGCCAGTAGTATCGGCGGGAGGGTAGGGGAGACCCAGTACTTC. As protein: CASSIGGRVGETQYF. The chain carries TRBV19 and TRBJ2-5; 9 nucleotides align to TRBD2. The V segment lost 3 bases and the J segment 5 bases; nucleotides outside the gene matches: 7. The CDR3 is 15 amino acids. The germline V gene encodes CDR1 LNHDA and CDR2 SQIVND (reference sequence).

This clone showed up just once. J is TRBJ1-1 and V is TRBV19; D is undetermined. The germline gives CDR1 LNHDA, CDR2 SQIVND (reference sequence). Trimming stripped 5 bases from V and 1 base from J, with 8 bases between. CDR3 length equals 13 residues. CDR3 residues: CASSWQANTEAFF. The CDR3 coding sequence is TGTGCCAGTAGTTGGCAGGCGAACACTGAAGCTTTCTTT.

There are a few counts of this clone. The CDR3 reads CASINFPYGYTF. CDR3 nucleotides: TGTGCCAGCATCAACTTCCCTTATGGCTACACCTTC. The chain is built from TRBV28 and TRBJ1-2; D unresolved. The CDR3 is 12 residues long. Germline V gene sequence: CDR1 MDHEN, CDR2 SYDVKM. Trimming left V 7 bases short and J 5 bases short, with 11 bases between.

This chain connects TRBV28 to TRBJ1-2, with TRBD1 matching over 8 bases. The CDR3 spans 16 residues. Germline lookup yields CDR1 MDHEN and CDR2 SYDVKM. J lost 3 bases, V lost 6 bases, and 12 bases had no gene match. The CDR3 is CASSPGTRTGHYGYTF. The CDR3 region has the DNA TGTGCCAGCAGCCCTGGAACCCGGACAGGGCACTATGGCTACACCTTC.

In its sample, this clone was seen a few times. In nucleotides, the CDR3 is TGCGCCAGCAGCCCCGGGACTAGCGGGAGGTACGAGCAGTACTTC. Its protein is CASSPGTSGRYEQYF. V gene TRBV4-1 combines with J gene TRBJ2-7; 15 bases match TRBD2. The germline V gene encodes CDR1 MGHRA and CDR2 YSYEKL. The CDR3 has 15 amino acids. The junction had 2 bases not matched to a gene; V was cut back by 4 bases and J by 4 bases.

As DNA, the CDR3 is TGTGCCAGCAGCTTAGACCCGGGACATCCAAAGACTGAAGCTTTCTTT. As protein: CASSLDPGHPKTEAFF. The chain has TRBV7-9 and TRBJ1-1, with D tentatively TRBD1 (6 bases). Germline V gene data show CDR1 as SEHNR and CDR2 as FQNEAQ (reference sequence). Trimming removed 1 base at V and 5 bases at J, with 17 bases between. CDR3 length equals 16 residues.

This sequence joins TRBV19 and TRBJ1-4, with a tentative D call TRBD1 (6 bases). The CDR3 loop spans 12 amino acids. Germline V CDR1 and CDR2: LNHDA, SQIVND (reference sequence). Trimming pared 8 bases from V and 10 bases from J, leaving 14 bases between. CDR3 protein: CASWDISGKLFF. The CDR3 coding sequence is TGTGCCAGTTGGGACATCTCGGGAAAACTGTTTTTT.

The J gene is TRBJ2-7, the V gene TRBV7-6, with TRBD1 identical over 8 bases. This CDR3 comprises 15 residues. Germline loops: CDR1 SGHVS, CDR2 FNYEAQ. V lost 6 bases, J lost 0 bases, and 7 bases stayed unmatched. The CDR3 DNA reads as TGTGCCAGCAGACAAAGCACAGGGGGCTCCTACGAGCAGTACTTC. Amino acid sequence: CASRQSTGGSYEQYF.

This sequence joins TRBV5-5 and TRBJ1-3; tentative D call: TRBD1 (5 bases). The V end was cut by 4 bases, the J end by 0 bases, with 14 bases between. CDR3 size: 16 residues. Per germline, CDR1 SGHKS and CDR2 YYEKEE (reference sequence). CDR3 sequence (DNA): TGTGCCAGCAGCCGAGGACACACGACCTCTGGAAACACCATATATTTT. It is translated as CASSRGHTTSGNTIYF.

The chain employs TRBV19 and TRBJ2-7, with 9 positions matching TRBD2. From germline, CDR1 is LNHDA and CDR2 SQIVND (reference sequence). J lost 1 base, V lost 1 base, and 2 bases had no gene match. The CDR3 totals 15 residues. CDR3 amino acids: CASSIGLAGSYEQYF. The CDR3 nucleotides are TGTGCCAGTAGTATAGGGCTAGCGGGATCCTACGAGCAGTACTTC.

The chain joins TRBV11-3 to TRBJ1-1; D gene unclear. CDR3 size: 13 residues. With 3 bases removed from V and 4 bases from J, the gap between germline ends came to 9 bases. Per germline, CDR1 SGHNT and CDR2 YENEEA. The CDR3 nucleotides read TGTGCCAGCAGCTTCTCCAGGATCACTGAAGCTTTCTTT. This codes for CASSFSRITEAFF.

The genes are TRBV27 and TRBJ1-5; 8 bases align to TRBD1. The ends lost 5 bases at V and 2 bases at J; junction bases unmatched: 5. CDR1 is MNHEY, CDR2 SMNVEV, per germline (reference sequence). CDR3 length: 15 residues. The CDR3 DNA reads as TGTGCCAGCAGTCGGACAGGGTATGGCAATCAGCCCCAGCATTTT. Translation gives CASSRTGYGNQPQHF.

The genes are TRBV28 and TRBJ1-2, with D possibly being TRBD1 (5 bases). The CDR3 loop spans 16 amino acids. V was cut by 6 bases and J by 5 bases, with 22 bases left in between. Germline loops: CDR1 MDHEN, CDR2 SYDVKM. The CDR3 is CASSPDRGGWRYGYTF. The DNA of the CDR3 is TGTGCCAGCAGCCCAGATAGGGGTGGGTGGAGATATGGCTACACCTTC.

The V gene is TRBV25-1, the J gene TRBJ1-1; no definite D call. The CDR3 totals 13 residues. The V and J ends lost 4 bases and 0 bases respectively, with 6 bases between them. Germline values: CDR1 MGHDK, CDR2 SYGVNS. The CDR3 sequence is CASSVGMNTEAFF. CDR3 DNA: TGTGCCAGCAGTGTGGGCATGAACACTGAAGCTTTCTTT.

This chain uses TRBV29-1 with TRBJ2-5, with 7 bases that match TRBD1. From germline, CDR1 is SQVTM and CDR2 ANQGSEA. This CDR3 is built from 14 residues. V gave up 2 bases and J gave up 1 base; unmatched junction bases: 4. CDR3 residues: CSVERGQSQETQYF. The DNA for the CDR3 is TGCAGCGTTGAAAGGGGACAGTCCCAAGAGACCCAGTACTTC.